This T cell receptor beta chain was captured by sequencing in a study of prognosis after radiotherapy for stage I lung cancer. Study overall: Distant metastasis occurred in a handful of patients at a median of 7 months after radiotherapy, while 15 showed no significant progression.

The CDR3 consists of 13 residues. Germline CDR1 DFQATT, CDR2 SNEGSKA (reference sequence). V was trimmed by 3 bases and J by 0 bases, leaving 9 bases between them. In this sample, this clonotype is medium-sized. Two-round multiplex PCR amplified TCR beta CDR3 from genomic DNA. During first-round PCR, primers specific to each TRBV and TRBJ gene were used. TCRdb fed the multiplex PCR reads into MiXCR, producing one record per CDR3 protein. Altogether fewer than 40,000 distinct CDR3 sequences are present, around 43% being singletons, with the ten largest covering 15%. The rearrangement uses TRBV20-1 and TRBJ2-7, with D unclear. Sequenced material: PBMCs, taken before or after stereotactic body radiation therapy (not recorded which). This sequence originates from a donor of 50 years or more with non-small cell lung cancer. The CDR3 sequence is CSASRPSSYEQYF. In DNA form, the CDR3 reads TGCAGTGCTAGTAGGCCCAGCTCCTACGAGCAGTACTTC.